The sequence of this T cell receptor (beta chain) was determined in a study of CD8 T cells in ankylosing spondylitis. Regarding the study as a whole: Eight highly homologous variants formed a TCR beta motif that appeared characteristic of ankylosing spondylitis blood.

TCRdb reanalysed the 5' RACE reads using MiXCR and keeps one entry per CDR3 protein. The data show fewer than 400,000 distinct CDR3 sequences, more than 20% seen once. In regard to this clonotype: Its antigen is still unknown.

The V end was cut by 4 bases, the J end by 8 bases, with 24 bases between. CDR1 is SGHAT, CDR2 FQDESV, per germline (reference sequence). The CDR3 has 17 amino acids. The clonotype was recovered from a male donor with ankylosing spondylitis. Material: blood, either unsorted or a sorted T cell fraction (not recorded which). This chain uses TRBV11-1 with TRBJ2-1; tentatively, D is TRBD2 (6 bases). This CDR3 is CASSSLAGRRVGDEQFF. The CDR3 nucleotides read TGTGCCAGCAGCTCATTGGCGGGGCGGAGGGTTGGGGATGAGCAGTTCTTC.